Described below is a single TCR beta chain sequence and its context. Its target is not known. These data originate in a study of CD8+CD57+ T cells in acquired aplastic anemia. Study background: The study obtained 9 million to 13 million reads on average for CD4+ cells from healthy donors.

Germline CDR1 is SGHRS and CDR2 is YFSETQ. V lost 0 bases to trimming and J lost 9 bases, with 10 bases between them. The CDR3 covers 13 residues. Genomic DNA served as template for TCR beta VDJ and CDR3 profiling. TCRdb reprocessed the reads with MiXCR, giving one entry per CDR3 protein. Here the sample spans 150,000 to 200,000 distinct CDR3 sequences, approximately 45% being singletons. Study-level findings and limits: There were fewer than 35 CD8+ CDR3 sequences that occurred in both patients and controls.

The V gene is TRBV5-1, the J gene TRBJ1-5; tentatively, D is TRBD1 (5 bases). The sequenced sample was sorted CD4+, CD8+, or CD8+CD57+ T cells (not recorded which) from PBMCs. This TCR was sampled from a human donor in good health. This chain's CDR3 is CASSLALGGPQHF. The DNA for the CDR3 is TGCGCCAGCAGCTTGGCCTTGGGGGGGCCCCAGCATTTT.